Each of the 24 T cell receptor beta chains below was sequenced from the same sample in a study of persistence of HIV-infected CD4 T cells. The stimulus was lysate of CMV-infected fibroblasts, 10 ug/mL. CD40L/CD69 double-negative CD45RO-high memory CD4+ T cells were collected. Which antigens these TCRs recognize remains unknown. Sequencing used immunoSEQ version 4 in survey mode. Sequencing used immunoSEQ multiplex PCR; TCRdb keeps in-frame clones, though not all of them. The sample consists of tens of thousands of clones, around 80% of them appearing once. This material consisted of CD4+ T cells sorted from PBMCs after roughly 17-hour stimulation, taken from a patient who received antiretroviral therapy. The receptors were sampled from an adult woman with HIV who was CMV-seropositive.

The chain recombines TRBV7-9 with TRBJ1-1; D gene uncertain. The CDR3 is 13 amino acids. Looked up from germline, CDR1 is SEHNR and CDR2 is FQNEAQ (reference sequence). Trimming took off 5 bases at V and 1 base at J, with 8 bases between the two ends. CDR3 sequence reads: CASSQARNTEAFF. CDR3 bases: TGTGCCAGCAGCCAAGCGCGGAACACTGAAGCTTTCTTT.

The chain carries TRBV5-1 and TRBJ1-3; 8 bases line up with TRBD1. Per the germline V gene, CDR1 is SGHRS and CDR2 is YFSETQ. The CDR3 length is 16 residues. Trimming took 4 bases from V and 3 from J; bases not matched to a gene: 9. The CDR3 region is CASSDGQGFSGNTIYF. DNA of the CDR3: TGCGCCAGCAGCGACGGACAGGGATTCAGTGGAAACACCATATATTTT.

CDR3 protein: CASSIGQDYGYTF. The CDR3 DNA is TGCGCCAGCAGCATAGGACAGGACTATGGCTACACCTTC. This sequence joins TRBV5-1 and TRBJ1-2; 7 bases are shared with TRBD1. The germline gives CDR1 SGHRS, CDR2 YFSETQ. V lost 4 bases, J lost 3 bases, and 3 bases stayed unmatched. CDR3 length: 13 residues.

This clone showed up just once. The rearrangement uses TRBV6-1 and TRBJ2-3; the match to TRBD1 covers 9 bases. The CDR3 loop spans 16 amino acids. Germline V gene data show CDR1 as MNHNS and CDR2 as SASEGT. Trimming took 4 bases from V and 0 from J; bases not matched to a gene: 5. The CDR3 sequence: CASSGGGTGSTDTQYF. CDR3 DNA: TGTGCCAGCAGTGGCGGCGGGACAGGGAGCACAGATACGCAGTATTTT.

The V call is TRBV6-1, the J call TRBJ1-2; tentative D call: TRBD1 (5 bases). Trimming took off 3 bases at V and 3 bases at J, with 11 bases between the two ends. This CDR3 region has 14 residues. The germline gives CDR1 MNHNS, CDR2 SASEGT. In DNA form, the CDR3 reads TGTGCCAGCAGTGATATAGACAGCTACTATGGCTACACCTTC. Its translation: CASSDIDSYYGYTF.

The chain employs TRBV6-6 and TRBJ1-2; D unresolved. The CDR3 contains 13 residues. V lost 6 bases and J lost 1, with 9 bases in between. Germline V gives CDR1 MNHNY, CDR2 SVGAGI (reference sequence). CDR3 sequence (DNA): TGTGCCAGCAGGGGCAGGAATAACTATGGCTACACCTTC. Protein product: CASRGRNNYGYTF.

The V call is TRBV2, the J call TRBJ2-5; no firm D call. From germline, CDR1 is SNHLY and CDR2 FYNNEI. V lost 6 bases and J lost 1, with 12 bases in between. The CDR3 is 14 amino acids. The CDR3 nucleotides are TGTGCCAGCAGGGCTGATCTGGCCCAAGAGACCCAGTACTTC. This gives the protein CASRADLAQETQYF.

The gene calls are TRBV6-5 and TRBJ2-2; 8 nucleotides match TRBD2. V was clipped by 5 bases and J by 8 bases; unmatched bases: 7. The CDR3 length is 14 residues. Per germline, CDR1 MNHEY and CDR2 SVGAGI. The CDR3 region is CASSPLAGRGELFF. Written as DNA, the CDR3 is TGTGCCAGCAGTCCATTAGCGGGGAGAGGGGAGCTGTTTTTT.

The gene calls are TRBV3-1 (or the pseudogene TRBV3-2) and TRBJ2-7; D unresolved. Per germline, CDR1 LGHDT and CDR2 YNNKEL (reference sequence). The V and J ends lost 0 bases and 2 bases respectively, with 5 bases between them. This CDR3 has 13 amino acids. CDR3 sequence (DNA): TGTGCCAGCAGCCAAGAGGTAACCTACGAGCAGTACTTC. Translation gives CASSQEVTYEQYF.

The chain joins TRBV5-1 to TRBJ1-1; D remains ambiguous. Between the trimmed V and J ends, which lost 0 bases and 2 bases, there was a span of 5 bases. The CDR3 sequence is 13 residues long. The germline CDR1 and CDR2 sequences are SGHRS and YFSETQ. CDR3 sequence: CASSLGFNTEAFF. The CDR3 DNA reads as TGCGCCAGCAGCTTGGGGTTCAACACTGAAGCTTTCTTT.

The rearrangement joins TRBV7-9 to TRBJ2-7; D is perhaps TRBD2 (6 bases). The CDR3 length is 14 residues. Trimming pared 3 bases from V and 0 bases from J, leaving 9 bases between. The germline V gene encodes CDR1 SEHNR and CDR2 FQNEAQ (reference sequence). DNA for the CDR3: TGTGCCAGCAGCTTCGGGGGAGGCTCCTACGAGCAGTACGTC. Its translation: CASSFGGGSYEQYV.

In DNA form, the CDR3 reads TGTGCCAGCAGTGAGAGCGGGGGAAGACACTATGGCTACACCTTC. This gives the protein CASSESGGRHYGYTF. The gene calls are TRBV6-1 and TRBJ1-2; tentatively, D is TRBD1 (5 bases). V lost 3 bases and J lost 3, with 14 bases in between. Germline V gene lookup returns CDR1 MNHNS and CDR2 SASEGT. This CDR3 is 15 amino acids long.

The genes are TRBV12-5 and TRBJ1-1; maybe TRBD1 (6 bases). This CDR3 is 13 amino acids long. V lost 6 bases and J 10 bases, leaving 18 bases between the germline ends. The germline CDR1 and CDR2 sequences are LGHNT and FRNRAP. CDR3 nucleotides: TGTGCTAGTGGCCGGGGAGGCCAGGACAGAGCTTTCTTT. Translation: CASGRGGQDRAFF. The full variable domain, in which reference TRBV12-5 and TRBJ1-1 provide the parts outside the CDR3, is DARVTQTPRHKVTEMGQEVTMRCQPILGHNTVFWYRQTMMQGLELLAYFRNRAPLDDSGMPKDRFSAEMPDATLATLKIQPSEPRDSAVYFCASGRGGQDRAFFGQGTRLTVV.

The chain links TRBV15 to TRBJ2-1, with D uncertain. The germline V gene has CDR1 LNHNV and CDR2 YYDKDF (reference sequence). Trimming stripped 1 base from V and 8 bases from J, with 3 bases between. The CDR3 totals 11 residues. The CDR3 DNA reads as TGTGCCACCAGCAGAGTGTATGAGCAGTTCTTC. Amino acid sequence: CATSRVYEQFF. The full variable domain, completed using reference TRBV15 and TRBJ2-1, is DAMVIQNPRYQVTQFGKPVTLSCSQTLNHNVMYWYQQKSSQAPKLLFHYYDKDFNNEADTPDNFQSRRPNTSFCFLDIRSPGLGDTAMYLCATSRVYEQFFGPGTRLTVL.

This clone was seen once. The rearrangement links TRBV19 to TRBJ2-6; D ambiguous. The V gene lost 4 bases and the J gene lost 4 bases, with 17 bases spanning the gap. Germline V gene lookup returns CDR1 LNHDA and CDR2 SQIVND (reference sequence). The length of the CDR3 is 17 residues. This chain's CDR3 is CASSTMGTASGANVLTF. CDR3 sequence (DNA): TGTGCCAGTAGTACTATGGGTACAGCTTCGGGGGCCAACGTCCTGACTTTC.

The rearrangement joins TRBV18 to TRBJ1-6, with TRBD1 as a possible D gene (5 bases). The V gene's germline CDR1 is KGHSH and CDR2 LQKENI. This CDR3 has 15 amino acids. V was cut by 6 bases and J by 9 bases, with 18 bases left in between. The CDR3 spells CASSPYTGSGSPLHF. CDR3 DNA: TGTGCCAGCTCCCCGTACACAGGTTCGGGTTCACCCCTCCACTTT.

This chain joins TRBV6-5 and TRBJ1-2, with D possibly being TRBD1 (5 bases). The CDR3 has 13 amino acids. The V gene lost 8 bases and the J gene lost 9 bases, with 19 bases spanning the gap. The germline CDR1 and CDR2 sequences are MNHEY and SVGAGI. CDR3 loop: CASLGSSGGSYTF. CDR3 DNA sequence: TGTGCCAGCCTCGGATCCTCGGGGGGGAGCTACACCTTC.

V and J are TRBV5-6 and TRBJ1-2; no reliable D call. Germline V gene lookup returns CDR1 SGHDT and CDR2 YYEEEE. This CDR3 contains 13 residues. V was trimmed by 5 bases and J by 2 bases, leaving 10 bases between them. The CDR3 loop reads CASRTDGNYGYTF. DNA of the CDR3: TGTGCCAGCAGAACCGACGGCAACTATGGCTACACCTTC.

The chain couples TRBV6-6 to TRBJ2-7, with D possibly being TRBD1 or TRBD2 (6 bases each). The V end lost 1 base, the J end lost 3 bases, and 10 bases lay between the germline ends. Germline V lookup: CDR1 MNHNY, CDR2 SVGAGI (reference sequence). The CDR3 is made up of 14 amino acids. CDR3 protein: CASSYFGGNYEQYF. The CDR3 DNA reads TGTGCCAGCAGTTACTTCGGGGGCAACTACGAGCAGTACTTC.

V and J are TRBV21-1 and TRBJ2-7; the DNA was not used to check the table's D call, TRBD1. TRBV21-1 has pseudogene status. The CDR3 covers 16 residues. CDR3 region: CASPQKKGQGSYEQYV. The DNA of the CDR3 is TGTGCCAGCCCTCAAAAAAAGGGACAGGGCTCCTACGAGCAGTACGTC.

This chain links TRBV5-5 with TRBJ2-2, with D perhaps TRBD1 (7 bases). Germline V gives CDR1 SGHKS, CDR2 YYEKEE (reference sequence). This CDR3 is 13 amino acids long. V lost 3 bases to trimming and J lost 7 bases, with 10 bases between them. CDR3 sequence (DNA): TGTGCCAGCAGCTCCCAGGGGGGCGGGGAGCTGTTTTTT. As protein: CASSSQGGGELFF.

Only one count was recorded for this clone. The gene calls are TRBV10-2 and TRBJ2-1, with 8 bases fitting TRBD2. This CDR3 contains 16 residues. Germline V gene lookup returns CDR1 WSHSY and CDR2 SAAADI. Trimming cost V 3 bases and J 3 bases; bases outside gene matches: 7. CDR3 DNA sequence: TGCGCCAGCAGTGACCCGGGACTAGACTACTACAATGAGCAGTTCTTC. Translation: CASSDPGLDYYNEQFF.

The rearrangement joins TRBV7-2 to TRBJ1-6; no firm D call. V was cut by 0 bases and J by 5 bases, with 2 bases left in between. Germline-derived CDR1 and CDR2 are SGHTA and FQGNSA. This CDR3 region has 13 residues. Here the CDR3 reads CASSLANNSPLHF. DNA for the CDR3: TGTGCCAGCAGCTTAGCTAATAATTCACCCCTCCACTTT.

This clone was picked up a small number of times. The rearrangement links TRBV5-1 to TRBJ1-4; D is ambiguous. Germline values: CDR1 SGHRS, CDR2 YFSETQ. Trimming stripped 0 bases from V and 7 bases from J, with 7 bases between. The CDR3 sequence is 13 residues long. CDR3 coding DNA: TGCGCCAGCAGCTTGGGGGAGAGTGAAAAACTGTTTTTT. Protein sequence: CASSLGESEKLFF. The whole variable domain, filled in from reference TRBV5-1 and TRBJ1-4, reads KAGVTQTPRYLIKTRGQQVTLSCSPISGHRSVSWYQQTPGQGLQFLFEYFSETQRNKGNFPGRFSGRQFSNSRSEMNVSTLELGDSALYLCASSLGESEKLFFGSGTQLSVL.